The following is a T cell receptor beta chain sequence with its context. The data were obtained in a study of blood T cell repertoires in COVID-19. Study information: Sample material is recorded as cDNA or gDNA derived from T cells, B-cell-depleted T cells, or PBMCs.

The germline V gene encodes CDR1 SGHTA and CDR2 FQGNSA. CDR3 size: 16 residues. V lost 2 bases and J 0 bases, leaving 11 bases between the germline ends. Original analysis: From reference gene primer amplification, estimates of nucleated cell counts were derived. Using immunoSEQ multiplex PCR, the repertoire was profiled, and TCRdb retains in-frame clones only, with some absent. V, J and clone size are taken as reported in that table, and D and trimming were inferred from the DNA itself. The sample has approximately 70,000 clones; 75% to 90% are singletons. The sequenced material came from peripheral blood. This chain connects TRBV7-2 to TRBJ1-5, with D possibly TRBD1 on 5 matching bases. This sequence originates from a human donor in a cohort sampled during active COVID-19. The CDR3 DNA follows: TGTGCCAGCAGCTTAACGACAGCTAATAGCAATCAGCCCCAGCATTTT. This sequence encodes CASSLTTANSNQPQHF.